The rows below give T cell receptor beta chains drawn from one sample of a study of blood T cell repertoires in COVID-19. TCRdb keeps only in-frame clones here, not all; method: immunoSEQ multiplex PCR. The profile shows about 50,000 clones, around 89% of them singletons. What was sequenced was peripheral blood. Source of these receptors: a human donor in a cohort sampled during active COVID-19. CDR3s include the opening cysteine and the closing phenylalanine or tryptophan. D genes are given only for firm matches. Clone size, where shown, is once, few, many, or a class for clones that have expanded.

abundance,v_gene,j_gene,d_gene,CDR3aa,CDR3nt
.,TRBV4-1,TRBJ1-1,.,CASSPTSGFPEAFF,TGCGCCAGCAGCCCGACGTCAGGGTTTCCTGAAGCTTTCTTT
.,TRBV4-1,TRBJ1-2,TRBD1,CASSRGENRGPLGYTF,TGCGCCAGCAGCCGAGGAGAAAACAGGGGCCCCCTGGGCTACACCTTC
.,TRBV7-2,TRBJ2-7,TRBD1,CASSRGTGADYEQYF,TGTGCCAGCAGCCGCGGGACAGGGGCTGACTACGAGCAGTACTTC
.,TRBV30,TRBJ2-7,TRBD1,CAWKPHGTGLNEQYF,TGTGCCTGGAAACCCCACGGGACAGGGCTAAACGAGCAGTACTTC
.,TRBV7-2,TRBJ1-6,.,CASSSLSRSYNSPLHF,TGTGCCAGCAGTTCCCTATCTAGGTCCTATAATTCACCCCTCCACTTT
.,TRBV5-1,TRBJ2-2,TRBD1,CASSWRQGSTGELFF,TGCGCCAGCAGCTGGAGACAGGGGAGTACTGGGGAGCTGTTTTTT
.,TRBV5-4,TRBJ2-2,.,CASSSQRAANTGELFF,TGTGCCAGCAGCTCCCAAAGAGCGGCAAACACCGGGGAGCTGTTTTTT
.,TRBV5-1,TRBJ2-6,.,CASSLEEGSGANVLTF,TGCGCCAGCAGCTTGGAGGAGGGCTCTGGGGCCAACGTCCTGACTTTC
.,TRBV5-4,TRBJ1-6,TRBD1,CASSFRDRNYNSPLHF,TGTGCCAGCAGTTTCCGGGACAGGAACTATAATTCACCCCTCCACTTT
.,TRBV19,TRBJ2-1,TRBD2,CASSSAGLAGGYNEQFF,TGTGCCAGTAGTTCGGCCGGGCTAGCGGGGGGTTACAATGAGCAGTTCTTC
.,TRBV4-1,TRBJ2-3,.,CASGGFGTDTQYF,TGCGCCAGCGGCGGGTTTGGAACAGATACGCAGTATTTT
.,TRBV12-3/TRBV12-4,TRBJ2-7,.,CASSRDTKYEQYF,TGTGCCAGCAGTCGGGACACCAAGTACGAGCAGTACTTC
.,TRBV11-3,TRBJ2-7,TRBD2,CASSPGRGSDEQYF,TGTGCCAGCAGCCCGGGGCGGGGGTCCGACGAGCAGTACTTC
.,TRBV21-1,TRBJ1-4,.,CASSKLGACETGRGATNEKLFF,TGTGCCAGCAGCAAACTAGGGGCTTGTGAAACAGGGAGGGGGGCAACTAATGAAAAACTGTTTTTT
.,TRBV9,TRBJ2-2,.,CASSGLEGEVNTGELFF,TGTGCCAGCAGCGGACTGGAAGGAGAAGTTAACACCGGGGAGCTGTTTTTT
.,TRBV29-1,TRBJ2-7,TRBD1,CSVVISGTGRSYEQYF,TGCAGCGTGGTTATTTCCGGGACAGGGAGATCCTACGAGCAGTACTTC
few,TRBV12-3/TRBV12-4,TRBJ2-7,.,CASSFGFGEQYF,TGTGCCAGCAGTTTCGGGTTTGGCGAGCAGTACTTC
.,TRBV7-3,TRBJ2-1,.,CASSYSTSYGAEQFF,TGTGCCAGCAGCTACTCCACCTCTTATGGGGCTGAGCAGTTCTTC
.,TRBV5-1,TRBJ1-1,.,CASSLEGPAEAFF,TGCGCCAGCAGCTTGGAGGGGCCAGCTGAAGCTTTCTTT
.,TRBV5-4,TRBJ2-3,TRBD1,CASKGGRTDTQYF,TGTGCCAGCAAAGGGGGCCGAACAGATACGCAGTATTTT
.,TRBV5-1,TRBJ1-1,.,CASRAEYNTEAFF,TGCGCCAGCAGGGCAGAATACAACACTGAAGCTTTCTTT
.,TRBV18,TRBJ1-2,TRBD1,CASSPDRGQGYTF,TGTGCCAGCTCCCCAGACAGGGGGCAGGGCTACACCTTC
.,TRBV23-1,TRBJ1-5,.,CASSQPREEHF,TGCGCCAGCAGTCAACCAAGAGAGGAGCATTTT
once,TRBV6-2/TRBV6-3,TRBJ2-6,.,CASSRLNSGVRANVLTF,TGTGCCAGCAGCCGACTTAACTCAGGGGTCCGGGCCAACGTCCTGACTTTC
.,TRBV6-6,TRBJ1-4,TRBD1,CASSPGRGSEKLFF,TGTGCCAGCAGCCCGGGCAGGGGGAGTGAAAAACTGTTTTTT
.,TRBV6-5,TRBJ1-1,.,CASSYSRGGAFF,TGTGCCAGCAGTTACTCGAGGGGGGGAGCTTTCTTT